A selection of T cell receptor beta chains follows, all from one sample in a study of CD8+ T cells in alopecia areata. The method was immunoSEQ multiplex PCR; TCRdb's version includes in-frame clones alone and lacks a portion of them. The sample gives about 69,000 clones, roughly 60% of which show up once; 17% is in the top ten. The sequencing here drew on CD8+ T cells sorted from blood, taken at week 0. These receptors were collected from a human donor with alopecia areata. CDR3s leave out the opening cysteine and the closing phenylalanine or tryptophan. D genes are given only for firm matches. Size tells how often a clone was seen (once, few, many) or the class of an expanded clone, and some rows leave it out.

NA	TRBD1	TRBV9	TRBJ2-3	ASSVESWQGGTDTQY
NA	TRBD2	TRBV5-1	TRBJ2-3	ASSLERGRPVMGADTQY
NA	NA	TRBV7-9	TRBJ2-3	ASISDTQY
few	NA	TRBV11-2	TRBJ2-5	ASSPRPGQLVPYQETQY
NA	NA	TRBV2	TRBJ1-5	ASRGQGIGNQPQH
few	NA	TRBV9	TRBJ1-3	ASSVAGSSGNTIY
NA	TRBD2	TRBV7-3	TRBJ2-5	ASITVRGLATEETQY
NA	NA	TRBV28	TRBJ1-2	ASSIVDGYLYGYT
once	NA	TRBV28	TRBJ2-3	ASSLLPLDTQY
few	NA	TRBV4-1	TRBJ2-3	ASSSGGISTDTQY
once	NA	TRBV6-5	TRBJ1-1	ASSYSSLAEAF
NA	NA	TRBV7-8	TRBJ1-5	ASSLAVGYVNQPQH
NA	TRBD2	TRBV5-4	TRBJ2-3	ASSLSGRYTDTQY
NA	TRBD2	TRBV28	TRBJ2-7	ASWGGRHEQY
NA	TRBD1	TRBV27	TRBJ1-1	ASSWTGGSRNTEAF
NA	NA	TRBV15	TRBJ2-3	ATMKSPRGPDTQY
many	TRBD1	TRBV19	TRBJ2-1	ASSIGTGRYNEQF